These 2 T cell receptor beta chains were sequenced from one sample in a study of cytomegalovirus exposure and HLA in healthy donors. The PCR contained 60 Vbeta and 13 Jbeta primers. Libraries were prepared by immunoSEQ multiplex PCR; TCRdb keeps only in-frame clonotypes and omits some of them. The sample comprises over 150,000 clones, around 80% of which are singletons, and 1% rests with the top ten. The sample taken for sequencing was PBMCs. These receptors originate from a woman aged 50 to 65 in good health and CMV-seropositive.

V and J are TRBV9 and TRBJ2-1, with TRBD2 matching over 13 bases. The V gene's germline CDR1 is SGDLS and CDR2 YYNGEE. The V and J ends lost 0 bases and 8 bases, in that order; junction bases with no gene match: 2. CDR3 size: 15 residues. In DNA, the CDR3 is TGTGCCAGCAGCGTAGGGACTAGCGGGAGCCATGAGCAGTTCTTC. Encoded protein: CASSVGTSGSHEQFF.

The V and J genes are TRBV28 and TRBJ2-3; 13 bases agree with TRBD2. CDR3 length: 13 residues. The V and J ends lost 6 bases and 13 bases, in that order; junction bases with no gene match: 7. Germline CDR1 MDHEN, CDR2 SYDVKM. For the CDR3, the DNA is TGTGCCAGCAGGCCACTAGCGGGAGGGCTCGAGTATTTT. Its translation: CASRPLAGGLEYF.